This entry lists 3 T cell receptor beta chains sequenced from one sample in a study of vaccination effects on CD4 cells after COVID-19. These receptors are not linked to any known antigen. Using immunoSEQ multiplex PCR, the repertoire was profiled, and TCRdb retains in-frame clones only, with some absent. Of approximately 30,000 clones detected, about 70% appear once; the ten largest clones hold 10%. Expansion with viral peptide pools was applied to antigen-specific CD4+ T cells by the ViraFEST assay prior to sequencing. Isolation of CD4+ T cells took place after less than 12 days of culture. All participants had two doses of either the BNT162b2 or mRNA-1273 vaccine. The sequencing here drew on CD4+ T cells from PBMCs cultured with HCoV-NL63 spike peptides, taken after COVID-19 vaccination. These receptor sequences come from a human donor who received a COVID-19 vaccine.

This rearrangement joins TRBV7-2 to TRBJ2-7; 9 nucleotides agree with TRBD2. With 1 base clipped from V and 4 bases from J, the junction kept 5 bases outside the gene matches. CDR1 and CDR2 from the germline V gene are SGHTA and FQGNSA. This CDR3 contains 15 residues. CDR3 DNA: TGTGCCAGCAGCTTAGATCTACTAGCGGGTTACGAGCAGTACTTC. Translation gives CASSLDLLAGYEQYF.

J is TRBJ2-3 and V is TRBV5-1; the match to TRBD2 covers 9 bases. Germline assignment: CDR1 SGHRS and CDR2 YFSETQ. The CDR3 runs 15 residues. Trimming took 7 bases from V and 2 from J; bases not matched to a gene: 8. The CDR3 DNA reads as TGCGCCAGCGGCCGGAGCGGGGGGCCCACAGATACGCAGTATTTT. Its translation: CASGRSGGPTDTQYF.

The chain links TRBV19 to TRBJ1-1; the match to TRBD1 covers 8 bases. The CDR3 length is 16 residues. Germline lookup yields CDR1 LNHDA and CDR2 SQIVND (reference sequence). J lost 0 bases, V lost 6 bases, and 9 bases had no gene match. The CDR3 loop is CASRPRTGRMNTEAFF. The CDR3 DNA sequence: TGTGCCAGTAGACCTCGGACAGGGCGGATGAACACTGAAGCTTTCTTT.